Below, one TCR beta chain is given with its context. The data were obtained in a study of blood T cell repertoires in COVID-19. In the original workflow: The authors estimated nucleated cell counts from reference gene primer amplification. TCRdb's copy holds only in-frame clones and misses some; the assay was immunoSEQ multiplex PCR. That table supplies the V and J calls and clone size; D and trimming were determined from the DNA. Of some 150,000 clones in the sample, 88% were seen once. The germline gives CDR1 DFQATT, CDR2 SNEGSKA (reference sequence). This CDR3 comprises 11 residues. Trimming took 1 base from V and 3 from J, leaving 4 bases between them.

The chain joins TRBV20-1 to TRBJ2-7; D unresolved. The sequencing sample was made of peripheral blood. This TCR was recovered from a human donor in a cohort sampled during active COVID-19. CDR3 coding DNA: TGCAGTGCTAGAGCCTACTACGAGCAGTACTTC. The encoded protein is CSARAYYEQYF.